This TCR beta chain was found in a study of T cell repertoires in cytomegalovirus infection. Looking at the study overall: Epitope selection comprised recently identified HLA-C-restricted CMV epitopes and well-studied HLA-B-restricted CMV epitopes. Public TCR beta signatures indicated both CMV infection and matching HLA type.

TCRdb re-called the reads through MiXCR, storing one row per CDR3 protein. The sample contains about 920,000 distinct CDR3 sequences, 25% to 40% of which appear only once. From germline, CDR1 is SGHNT and CDR2 YYREEE (reference sequence). CDR3 length: 15 residues. V dropped 4 bases and J dropped 0; count of bases not matched to a gene: 2. Notes on the study in general: Based on cumulative public TCR beta family frequency, carriers of CMV plus the relevant HLA were identified. The ex vivo response showed dominance by HLA-C-restricted CMV-specific TCR beta clonotypes.

This clonotype was seen at least ten times. Its antigen is undetermined. The chain couples TRBV5-4 to TRBJ2-2, with TRBD1 matching over 8 bases. The sample was cultured CD8+ T cells from PBMCs, taken from culture after CMV antigen stimulation. This clonotype was sampled from a human donor in good health (CMV status not recorded). Some clones in this sample may be carry-over from other donors' samples. The CDR3 region has the DNA TGTGCCAGCAGCAAGGGACAGGCGAACACCGGGGAGCTGTTTTTT. Amino acids: CASSKGQANTGELFF.